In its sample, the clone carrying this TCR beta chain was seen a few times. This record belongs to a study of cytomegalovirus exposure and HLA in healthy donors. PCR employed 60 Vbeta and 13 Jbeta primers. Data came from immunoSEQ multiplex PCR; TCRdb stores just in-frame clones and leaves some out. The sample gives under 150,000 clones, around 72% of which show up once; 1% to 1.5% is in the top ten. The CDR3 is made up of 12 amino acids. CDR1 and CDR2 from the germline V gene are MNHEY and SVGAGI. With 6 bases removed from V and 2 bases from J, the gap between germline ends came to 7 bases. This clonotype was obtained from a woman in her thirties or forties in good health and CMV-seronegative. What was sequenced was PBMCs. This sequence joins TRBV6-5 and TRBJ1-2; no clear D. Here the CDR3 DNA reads TGTGCCAGCAGCTCTATCAACTATGGCTACACCTTC. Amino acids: CASSSINYGYTF.